This T cell receptor beta chain was recorded in a study of blood T cells in healthy people across ages. J was trimmed by 4 bases and V by 3 bases; bases with no gene match: 12. The CDR3 runs to 17 residues. Looked up from germline, CDR1 is MNHEY and CDR2 is SVGEGT. General observations from the study: Significant beta diversity loss was already apparent by age roughly 43, declining roughly linearly.

With respect to this clonotype: Its cognate antigen is unknown.

Then a second PCR, running roughly 7 to 11 cycles, was carried out with a sample-barcoded 5' primer and a J-beta primer mix. TCRdb re-derived calls from the 5' RACE reads in MiXCR, one entry per CDR3 protein. The sample includes about 580,000 distinct CDR3 sequences, about 45% of them seen just once. This receptor was taken from a man aged 80 or over in good health. This chain uses TRBV6-2 or TRBV6-3 with TRBJ2-3; 8 bases map to TRBD2. The sample comprised blood. The CDR3, as DNA: TGTGCCAGCAGTTATCCCCCGGGACGAGCGGGAGCAGATACGCAGTATTTT. Its translation is CASSYPPGRAGADTQYF.